This T cell receptor beta chain originates from a study of identical twins (dated by TCRdb to about 2016). With regard to the full study: To test whether fetal clonotypes persist, the study used deep sequencing on TCR alpha and beta repertoires from monozygotic twins, unrelated adults of various ages, and cord blood. To rule out contamination, replicate twin experiments were performed at different times with different library preparation protocols. What the work shows at the level of the full study, not this receptor alone: In monozygotic twins, recombination models systematically underestimated out-of-frame TCR alpha sharing, but the models matched the sharing seen between unrelated individuals. Zero-insertion analyses could be partly confounded by invariant T cells such as MAIT and iNKT, though diverse VJ usage argued against such confounding for most clonotypes. Conclusions relied on cross-sectional statistical analysis, since the same donors could not be followed over many years. Compared with coincidental sharing between unrelated individuals, an excess of low generation-probability sequences was observed among out-of-frame TCR alpha sequences shared between twins. Abundant cord blood beta clonotypes carried fewer insertions; young adult naive repertoires showed a weaker similar trend, while memory repertoires showed none. A weaker excess of twin sharing was found in beta out-of-frame sequences because the signal-to-noise ratio was lowered by fewer shared sequences.

This clonotype was picked up many times. It has no known antigen specificity. Qualities for individual bases were not recorded, and no much larger clone is one base off. Receptor libraries were prepared by 5' RACE. These reads were obtained on an Illumina HiSeq 2000. Template switching introduced a universal primer binding site; the final cDNA contained a unique molecular identifier, enabling accurate counting of TCR cDNA molecules. First-strand cDNA for TCR alpha and beta chains was synthesized from specific primers in the conserved constant-segment region. To control for contamination, every cDNA library was double barcoded, receiving both a SMART-Mk sample barcode and Illumina barcodes. TruSeq adapter sequences along with Illumina sample barcodes were introduced in two successive PCR steps. The TCR alpha and beta cDNA libraries were sequenced on the Illumina HiSeq platform using custom primers. As for the authors' bioinformatics: MiGEC processed the raw reads to extract unique molecular identifiers, while MiXCR was used to determine the CDR3 positions. Recombination models were inferred per individual with the repgenHMM and IGoR tools using an EM algorithm. Shared clonotypes were analyzed with the tcR package in R, and sharing was normalized by the product of cloneset sizes. Out-of-frame nonproductive sequences were analyzed to study raw recombination free of thymic and clonal selection effects. The raw public reads went through TCRdb reprocessing: fastp at Q25, MiXCR clone calling, in-frame beta chains kept. Identical CDR3 protein sequences are pooled into one entry, listed with their most common genes and DNA. The V and J calls follow TCRdb's processing rather than the paper's. The sample records under 800,000 distinct CDR3 sequences, 21% of which are singletons. The ten biggest clones cover 4% to 5.5% of the sample.

All donors were healthy Caucasians. The twin cohort comprised three pairs of female monozygotic twins, all aged roughly 18 to 30 years. RNA for TCR libraries was isolated from peripheral blood mononuclear cells. For this chain, trimming is 2 bases at the V end and 3 bases at the J end, and the number of junction bases without a gene match is 8. The germline V gene supplies CDR1 MNHEY and CDR2 SVGEGT. The CDR3 runs 16 residues from the cysteine to the phenylalanine. The read is trimmed to its CDR3 DNA, 48 bases read in frame from base 1. The sample also formed part of further work on T cells expressing NK-cell markers. From that second study: TCR beta-chain repertoires were profiled in sorted CD3+CD56+NKG2C+, CD3+CD56+NKG2C- and CD3+CD56-NKG2C+ T-cell subsets from several donors. Among the eight sequenced donors, seven were HCMV-seropositive and one was HCMV-seronegative. To restrict sorting to alphabetaTCR-expressing T cells, an anti-gammadeltaTCR antibody was added in several experiments. In six donors, the dominant CD3+CD56+NKG2C+ clonotypes ranked among the top 10 CD8+ clonotypes, making up 1.0-7.0% of CD8+ T cells. Those dominant clonotypes were again the most abundant among CD3+CD56-NKG2C+ cells in a few donors, at about 25-65%. It remained unclear whether the expanded NKG2C-expressing T cell clones were specific for HCMV antigens. The study sequenced eight donors, all healthy volunteers chosen at random: three men and five women. HCMV-specific IgG was detected in serum with a commercial ELISA kit to determine HCMV serostatus. For about six donors, unsorted PBMC were also used to sequence bulk peripheral blood T-cell repertoires. MIGEC handled demultiplexing of the reads and grouping by UMI, while MiTCR was used to assemble and quantify clonotypes. To exclude erroneous sequences, only TCR cDNA sequences supported by at least two reads were retained. The tcR package was used for downstream repertoire analysis, with clonotypes matched between fractions based on CDR3 nucleotide sequence plus V segment. VDJmatch was used to annotate antigen specificity against VDJdb, with one amino acid substitution in CDR3 allowed.

Sequencing was performed on PBMCs. The clonotype originates from a woman between 18 and 29 years old in good health. Recombination joined TRBV6-2 or TRBV6-3 with TRBJ2-3, and 7 bases in between align with TRBD2. The DNA reads TGTGCCAGCAGTTACGAGCGGCCGGGAGGTACAGATACGCAGTATTTT. Its product reads: CASSYERPGGTDTQYF.